Sequencing of this T cell receptor beta chain was carried out in a study of blood T cells in healthy people across ages. A note on this clonotype: Its antigen is unknown.

Whole-study findings and limits: Older individuals had lower TCR beta diversity per million T cells (the decline was roughly linear).

Then a second PCR, running about 6 to 12 cycles, was carried out with a sample-barcoded 5' primer and a J-beta primer mix. TCRdb recomputed calls from the 5' RACE reads with MiXCR, one row per CDR3 protein. The sample holds 650,000 to 900,000 distinct CDR3 sequences, 62% seen once. Peripheral blood from each donor was collected in a volume of 9.5 to 10 milliliters. Per the germline V gene, CDR1 is SGHTA and CDR2 is FQGTGA. There are 17 residues in the CDR3. V dropped 5 bases and J dropped 0; count of bases not matched to a gene: 10. The sequence came from a man under 40 in good health. Material: blood. The chain combines TRBV7-3 with TRBJ2-1; 7 nucleotides match TRBD2. CDR3 amino acids: CASSQTGGRSSYNEQFF. In DNA, the CDR3 is TGTGCCAGCAGCCAAACGGGGGGACGTAGCTCCTACAATGAGCAGTTCTTC.